This TCR beta chain was sequenced during a study of T cell responses to AZD1222 COVID-19 vaccine. The CDR3 is 14 amino acids. The V segment lost 5 bases and the J segment 4 bases; nucleotides outside the gene matches: 6. The germline CDR1 and CDR2 sequences are SGHVS and FNYEAQ. Clones were sequenced by immunoSEQ multiplex PCR, and TCRdb holds only the in-frame ones, with some missing. The sample totals about 140,000 clones. This TCR derives from an adult in good health. The V call is TRBV7-6, the J call TRBJ1-2, with TRBD1 matching 8 bases. Sequencing was performed on peripheral blood. CDR3 nucleotides: TGTGCCAGCAGCGTAGGACAGGGAGTCTATGGCTACACCTTC. Translation: CASSVGQGVYGYTF. Variable domain in full (rest from reference TRBV7-6 and TRBJ1-2): GAGVSQSPRYKVTKRGQDVALRCDPISGHVSLYWYRQALGQGPEFLTYFNYEAQQDKSGLPNDRFSAERPEGSISTLTIQRTEQRDSAMYRCASSVGQGVYGYTFGSGTRLTVV.